These 31 T cell receptor beta chains came from one sample sequenced in a study of blood T cell repertoires in COVID-19. Produced via immunoSEQ multiplex PCR; TCRdb's table is partial and in-frame only. The table lists over 100,000 clones, 70% to 90% of them singletons. The sequenced sample was peripheral blood. Receptors originate from a human donor in a cohort sampled during active COVID-19.

The V call is TRBV4-2, the J call TRBJ2-1, with 14 nucleotides matching TRBD2. There are 17 residues in the CDR3. Looked up from germline, CDR1 is LGHNA and CDR2 is YNFKEQ. J lost 6 bases, V lost 5 bases, and 9 bases had no gene match. The CDR3 sequence is CASSAEGLAGGVNEQFF. CDR3 DNA sequence: TGTGCCAGCAGCGCAGAAGGACTAGCGGGGGGTGTCAATGAGCAGTTCTTC.

The rearrangement joins TRBV19 to TRBJ1-5, with 8 bases lining up with TRBD1. Germline V gene data show CDR1 as LNHDA and CDR2 as SQIVND (reference sequence). The J segment lost 0 bases and the V segment lost 7 bases, leaving 8 bases of the junction unmatched. The CDR3 consists of 16 residues. The CDR3 region is CASNTGGWDSNQPQHF. The CDR3 DNA is TGTGCCAGTAACACAGGGGGTTGGGATAGCAATCAGCCCCAGCATTTT.

The chain combines TRBV6-6 with TRBJ1-1; possibly TRBD1 for D (5 bases). V gave up 4 bases and J gave up 4 bases, with 13 bases separating them. This CDR3 contains 14 residues. Germline lookup yields CDR1 MNHNY and CDR2 SVGAGI (reference sequence). CDR3 in amino acids: CASSLRGFSTEAFF. In DNA form, the CDR3 reads TGTGCCAGCAGTTTGCGGGGCTTTAGCACTGAAGCTTTCTTT.

The chain joins TRBV6-4 to TRBJ1-5; weak D call: TRBD1 (6 bases). V was shortened by 6 bases and J by 4 bases, with 16 bases between the two germline ends. The germline gives CDR1 MRHNA, CDR2 SNTAGT. The CDR3 sequence is 15 residues long. This CDR3 is CASSPTGTPNQPQHF. CDR3 DNA sequence: TGTGCCAGCAGCCCCACCGGGACACCTAATCAGCCCCAGCATTTT.

V usage is TRBV11-2 and J usage is TRBJ2-1, with 7 positions matching TRBD1. From germline, CDR1 is SGHAT and CDR2 FQNNGV. J was trimmed by 4 bases and V by 4 bases; bases with no gene match: 1. The CDR3 covers 13 residues. The CDR3 is CASSSGGYNEQFF. DNA of the CDR3: TGTGCCAGCAGCTCAGGGGGTTACAATGAGCAGTTCTTC. Together with reference TRBV11-2 and TRBJ2-1, the CDR3 gives the full variable domain: EAGVAQSPRYKIIEKRQSVAFWCNPISGHATLYWYQQILGQGPKLLIQFQNNGVVDDSQLPKDRFSAERLKGVDSTLKIQPAKLEDSAVYLCASSSGGYNEQFFGPGTRLTVL.

The chain links TRBV18 to TRBJ1-1; the D is unclear. Per the germline V gene, CDR1 is KGHSH and CDR2 is LQKENI. The CDR3 has 14 amino acids. V lost 8 bases to trimming and J lost 3 bases, with 16 bases between them. CDR3 region: CASPTGFLDTEAFF. The DNA of the CDR3 is TGTGCCAGCCCCACCGGGTTTTTAGACACTGAAGCTTTCTTT.

V gene TRBV4-1 combines with J gene TRBJ1-3; no firm D call. There are 14 residues in the CDR3. CDR1 and CDR2 (germline): MGHRA, YSYEKL. V was cut by 0 bases and J by 8 bases, with 11 bases left in between. CDR3 sequence reads: CASSQDRLLDTIYF. For the CDR3, the DNA is TGCGCCAGCAGCCAAGACAGGTTGCTGGACACCATATATTTT.

This clone showed up just once. The chain recombines TRBV29-1 with TRBJ2-1; 8 bases agree with TRBD1. With 7 bases clipped from V and 4 bases from J, the junction kept 3 bases outside the gene matches. Germline CDR1 is SQVTM and CDR2 is ANQGSEA. The CDR3 extends over 12 amino acids. CDR3 amino acids: CSAGTGYNEQFF. The CDR3 bases are TGCAGCGCCGGGACAGGTTACAATGAGCAGTTCTTC.

The chain joins TRBV7-8 to TRBJ2-7, with 7 nucleotides matching TRBD1. CDR3 length: 15 residues. In germline, CDR1 is SGHVS, CDR2 FQNEAQ. The trim removed 0 bases at V and 1 base at J, leaving 3 bases unmatched. In DNA, the CDR3 is TGTGCCAGCAGCTTAGCCGGGACAGCGTCCTACGAGCAGTACTTC. It translates to CASSLAGTASYEQYF.

Concerning this clone itself: Distinct nucleotide sequences in the sample also encode this CDR3. The chain is built from TRBV7-9 and TRBJ1-2, with 8 bases fitting TRBD1. The CDR3 is 15 amino acids. With 5 bases clipped from V and 4 bases from J, the junction kept 9 bases outside the gene matches. The germline V gene encodes CDR1 SEHNR and CDR2 FQNEAQ (reference sequence). The CDR3 coding sequence is TGTGCCAGCAGCCCTCCCCAGGGGGCCGTCTATGGCTACACCTTC. Translated: CASSPPQGAVYGYTF.

This chain links TRBV20-1 with TRBJ1-1; weak D call: TRBD1 (6 bases). This CDR3 has 11 amino acids. The V gene lost 7 bases and the J gene lost 3 bases, with 9 bases spanning the gap. Germline V gives CDR1 DFQATT, CDR2 SNEGSKA (reference sequence). CDR3 DNA sequence: TGCAGTGTGGGGGGGCACACTGAAGCTTTCTTT. Translation gives CSVGGHTEAFF.

The chain recombines TRBV27 with TRBJ2-1; the D gene is possibly TRBD2 (5 bases). In germline, CDR1 is MNHEY, CDR2 SMNVEV (reference sequence). The CDR3 is made up of 16 amino acids. Trimming removed 5 bases from V and 7 bases from J, with 21 bases in between. This chain's CDR3 is CASSQLPGIRVNEQFF. For the CDR3, the DNA is TGTGCCAGCAGTCAACTGCCGGGGATTAGAGTAAATGAGCAGTTCTTC.

In this sample, this clone turned up a few times. This chain joins TRBV4-1 and TRBJ1-4; a possible D gene is TRBD1 (6 bases). The V end lost 0 bases, the J end lost 4 bases, and 18 bases lay between the germline ends. This CDR3 spans 18 amino acids. Germline assignment: CDR1 MGHRA and CDR2 YSYEKL. The CDR3, as DNA: TGCGCCAGCAGCCAAGATTCTCTGGGTCCAGGGGATAATGAAAAACTGTTTTTT. Protein: CASSQDSLGPGDNEKLFF.

This clone was detected only once. The J gene is TRBJ1-1, the V gene TRBV14, with 8 positions matching TRBD1. CDR3 length: 16 amino acids. After removal of 0 bases from V and 2 bases from J, the junction contained 5 bases not matched to a gene. Germline V gene data show CDR1 as SGHDN and CDR2 as FVKESK. Written as DNA, the CDR3 is TGTGCCAGCAGCCAAGACGCCGGACAGGGAAACACTGAAGCTTTCTTT. As protein: CASSQDAGQGNTEAFF.

The CDR3 coding sequence is TGTGCCAGCAGCGTGGGAGGTGGGGTTAACTATGGCTACACCTTC. This sequence encodes CASSVGGGVNYGYTF. J is TRBJ1-2 and V is TRBV9; D not certain. Trimming took off 2 bases at V and 1 base at J, with 12 bases between the two ends. CDR3 length equals 15 residues. Per germline, CDR1 SGDLS and CDR2 YYNGEE.

This chain connects TRBV18 to TRBJ1-3, with a tentative D call TRBD1 (5 bases). CDR1 and CDR2 (germline): KGHSH, LQKENI. Trimming took 2 bases from V and 0 from J, leaving 11 bases between them. The CDR3 totals 16 residues. In DNA, the CDR3 is TGTGCCAGCTCACCAGGGGCAGCGAGCTCTGGAAACACCATATATTTT. Protein sequence: CASSPGAASSGNTIYF.

The chain is built from TRBV7-6 and TRBJ2-7, with 11 bases fitting TRBD2. Germline CDR1 and CDR2: SGHVS and FNYEAQ. V lost 5 bases to trimming and J lost 3 bases; unmatched junction nucleotides: 9. The CDR3 loop spans 16 amino acids. CDR3 DNA sequence: TGTGCCAGCAGCCCCACTAGCGGGGGTACGGGCTACGAGCAGTACTTC. It yields the protein CASSPTSGGTGYEQYF.

CDR3 DNA: TGTGCCAGCAGTGTACTCCAGGGGGGTATGGGCACTGAAGCTTTCTTT. Translated, it gives CASSVLQGGMGTEAFF. The chain is built from TRBV9 and TRBJ1-1; 7 bases are shared with TRBD1. In germline, CDR1 is SGDLS, CDR2 YYNGEE. The J segment lost 4 bases and the V segment lost 5 bases, leaving 14 bases of the junction unmatched. The CDR3 spans 16 residues.

The chain uses TRBV21-1 and TRBJ2-5; the listed D gene, TRBD1, was not tested against the DNA. TRBV21-1 is tagged as a pseudogene. This CDR3 comprises 15 residues. Written as DNA, the CDR3 is TGTGCCAGCAGCAAAGCCCCCAGGGGCTTGGAGACCCAGTACTTC. Its translation is CASSKAPRGLETQYF.

V is TRBV19 and J is TRBJ2-7, with a possible D match to TRBD1 (7 bases). Germline lookup yields CDR1 LNHDA and CDR2 SQIVND (reference sequence). The CDR3 spans 15 residues. Trimming cost V 5 bases and J 3 bases, with 17 bases left between them. The CDR3, as DNA: TGTGCCAGTAGTGCGGGGACAGAAATGCTCTACGAGCAGTACTTC. Translation gives CASSAGTEMLYEQYF.

V usage is TRBV27 and J usage is TRBJ1-1; possible D gene TRBD1, 6 bases. Germline V gene data show CDR1 as MNHEY and CDR2 as SMNVEV (reference sequence). V lost 0 bases to trimming and J lost 2 bases, with 7 bases between them. The CDR3 totals 14 residues. For the CDR3, the DNA is TGTGCCAGCAGTTTATCAGGGGGAAACACTGAAGCTTTCTTT. Protein sequence: CASSLSGGNTEAFF.

V and J are TRBV5-1 and TRBJ2-3; 7 bases fit TRBD1. Per germline, CDR1 SGHRS and CDR2 YFSETQ. The junction had 10 bases not matched to a gene; V was cut back by 4 bases and J by 5 bases. This CDR3 contains 15 residues. CDR3 sequence: CASSAPGQHGDTQYF. DNA of the CDR3: TGCGCCAGCAGCGCTCCGGGACAGCACGGAGATACGCAGTATTTT.

J is TRBJ2-1 and V is TRBV5-6; TRBD2 matches 8 bases. CDR3 length: 16 residues. V trimming: 4 bases; J trimming: 14 bases; junction bases outside the gene matches: 20. Germline lookup yields CDR1 SGHDT and CDR2 YYEEEE. CDR3: CASSRPRTSQREVKFF. The CDR3 bases are TGTGCCAGCAGCCGCCCGAGGACTAGCCAACGGGAGGTGAAGTTCTTC.

The chain uses TRBV6-5 and TRBJ2-1; 7 bases line up with TRBD1. Germline lookup yields CDR1 MNHEY and CDR2 SVGAGI. Trimming took 4 bases from V and 3 from J; bases not matched to a gene: 9. The CDR3 has 16 amino acids. This chain's CDR3 is CASSSVTGSFYNEQFF. For the CDR3, the DNA is TGTGCCAGCAGTTCCGTGACAGGGTCCTTCTACAATGAGCAGTTCTTC.

The genes are TRBV19 and TRBJ2-6, with 9 nucleotides matching TRBD1. Looked up from germline, CDR1 is LNHDA and CDR2 is SQIVND (reference sequence). After removal of 3 bases from V and 3 bases from J, the junction contained 6 bases not matched to a gene. The CDR3 loop spans 17 amino acids. CDR3: CASSMRQGVDGANVLTF. DNA for the CDR3: TGTGCCAGTAGTATGAGACAGGGGGTGGATGGGGCCAACGTCCTGACTTTC.

The chain couples TRBV6-5 to TRBJ2-2; 13 bases map to TRBD2. The germline CDR1 and CDR2 sequences are MNHEY and SVGAGI. V lost 6 bases, J lost 3 bases, and 1 base stayed unmatched. CDR3 size: 15 residues. DNA of the CDR3: TGTGCCAGCAGACTAGCGGGAGGGTACACCGGGGAGCTGTTTTTT. This codes for CASRLAGGYTGELFF.

The chain uses TRBV7-3 and TRBJ2-3; 9 nucleotides align to TRBD2. The trim removed 2 bases at V and 5 bases at J, leaving 5 bases unmatched. The germline V gene encodes CDR1 SGHTA and CDR2 FQGTGA. The CDR3 runs 15 residues. The CDR3 DNA reads TGTGCCAGCAGCTTAGCGGGGGGGCAAGTAGATACGCAGTATTTT. Encoded protein: CASSLAGGQVDTQYF.

The chain recombines TRBV9 with TRBJ2-1; 7 nucleotides agree with TRBD1. Germline CDR1 and CDR2: SGDLS and YYNGEE. Losses at the gene ends were 4 bases for V and 9 bases for J; bases not matched to a gene: 13. The CDR3 loop spans 15 amino acids. In DNA form, the CDR3 reads TGTGCCAGCAGCCGAGGACAGGTGGGGTCGGGTGAGCAGTTCTTC. It codes for CASSRGQVGSGEQFF.

The J gene is TRBJ1-3, the V gene TRBV18, with 7 positions matching TRBD1. The CDR3 is 14 amino acids. Germline V gene sequence: CDR1 KGHSH, CDR2 LQKENI. The junction had 7 bases not matched to a gene; V was cut back by 4 bases and J by 7 bases. Here the CDR3 reads CASSQDRRYNTIYF. DNA of the CDR3: TGTGCCAGCTCACAGGACAGGAGGTATAACACCATATATTTT.

The chain recombines TRBV15 with TRBJ2-5; 10 bases line up with TRBD1. CDR3 length equals 15 residues. V lost 1 base, J lost 5 bases, and 4 bases stayed unmatched. In germline, CDR1 is LNHNV, CDR2 YYDKDF (reference sequence). CDR3 coding DNA: TGTGCCACCAGCAGAGGGGGACAGGGGCAGGAGACCCAGTACTTC. Protein product: CATSRGGQGQETQYF.

CDR3 region: CASSLKPNQPQHF. The CDR3 DNA sequence: TGTGCCAGCAGTTTAAAGCCGAATCAGCCCCAGCATTTT. V is TRBV6-5 and J is TRBJ1-5, with D uncertain. CDR1 is MNHEY, CDR2 SVGAGI, per germline. Trimming took off 4 bases at V and 4 bases at J, with 8 bases between the two ends. The CDR3 has 13 amino acids.